The clone carrying this T cell receptor (beta chain) occurred many times. The antigen is not known. After removal of 5 bases from V and 1 base from J, the junction contained 5 bases not matched to a gene. The CDR3 totals 15 residues. Germline assignment: CDR1 SGHAT and CDR2 FQNNGV. This entry is derived from a study of T cells in Graves' hyperthyroidism and ophthalmopathy. The study's findings and limits: Most clonotypes expanded in the thyroid (above 0.001) were also present in blood.

From RNA transcripts, TCR beta CDR3 regions were amplified. TCR CDR3 underwent first-round RT-PCR with the HTBI primer set. TCRdb fed the multiplex PCR reads into MiXCR, producing one record per CDR3 protein. The sample comprises 40,000 to 65,000 distinct CDR3 sequences, roughly 50% of which are singletons, and about a tenth rests with the top ten. The receptor's source is a woman aged 45-65 years with Graves' ophthalmopathy. The chain combines TRBV11-2 with TRBJ2-3, with TRBD1 matching 8 bases. The sample consisted of blood. The CDR3 DNA is TGTGCCAGCAGCCCCGAGACAGGGGGCACAGATACGCAGTATTTT. Amino acid sequence: CASSPETGGTDTQYF.